The 10 T cell receptor beta chains below all came from one sample that was sequenced in a study of T cells in localized non-small cell lung cancer. The protocol was immunoSEQ multiplex PCR, while the TCRdb copy is restricted to in-frame clones and leaves out a portion. The profile shows some 90,000 clones, roughly 87% of them singletons. Sequencing used peripheral blood, obtained before any cancer treatment. These receptor sequences come from a man aged 40 to 75 with stage I squamous cell lung carcinoma.

The CDR3 coding sequence is TGTGCCAGCAGGCCCACGTATTTGGGCACCTACGAGCAGTACTTC. This gives the protein CASRPTYLGTYEQYF. The genes are TRBV6-1 and TRBJ2-7; D gene uncertain. The germline V gene has CDR1 MNHNS and CDR2 SASEGT. CDR3 length: 15 residues. V lost 6 bases and J 2 bases, leaving 17 bases between the germline ends.

The J gene is TRBJ2-1, the V gene TRBV4-2, with 7 nucleotides matching TRBD1. Trimming cost V 4 bases and J 10 bases; bases outside gene matches: 13. CDR1 is LGHNA and CDR2 is YNFKEQ in the germline V gene. The CDR3 has 15 residues. The CDR3 is CASSRNRGPFEEQFF. As DNA, the CDR3 is TGTGCCAGCAGCCGAAACAGGGGCCCATTTGAGGAGCAGTTCTTC.

The gene calls are TRBV30 and TRBJ1-5; D is perhaps TRBD1 (6 bases). CDR3 length: 13 amino acids. V shed 3 bases and J shed 7 bases, with 13 bases lying between them. The germline V gene has CDR1 GTSNPN and CDR2 SVGIG (reference sequence). In DNA, the CDR3 is TGTGCCTGGAGCGGAGGGGGGAGCCAGCCCCAGCATTTT. Encoded protein: CAWSGGGSQPQHF.

The chain has TRBV6-5 and TRBJ2-7; possibly TRBD2 for D (6 bases). The germline V gene encodes CDR1 MNHEY and CDR2 SVGAGI. The CDR3 extends over 15 amino acids. V was clipped by 3 bases and J by 7 bases, with 19 bases between them. This chain's CDR3 is CASSYSHRELDEQYF. In nucleotides, the CDR3 is TGTGCCAGCAGTTATTCCCACCGGGAGCTTGATGAGCAGTACTTC.

This chain connects TRBV5-4 to TRBJ2-1, with D hard to call. The CDR3 spans 14 residues. CDR1 SGHNT and CDR2 YYREEE come from the germline V gene (reference sequence). The V end lost 6 bases, the J end lost 4 bases, and 14 bases lay between the germline ends. Written as DNA, the CDR3 is TGTGCCAGCAAGAATCAGAGCAGGTACAATGAGCAGTTCTTC. It codes for CASKNQSRYNEQFF.

This clone has a single count. The DNA for the CDR3 is TGTGCCAGCAGCTTAATGGGACAGTTGACAGATACGCAGTATTTT. This gives the protein CASSLMGQLTDTQYF. The gene calls are TRBV7-9 and TRBJ2-3; 7 bases agree with TRBD1. Germline V gene data show CDR1 as SEHNR and CDR2 as FQNEAQ (reference sequence). J gave up 3 bases and V 2 bases, and 5 bases lay outside the gene matches. The CDR3 extends over 15 amino acids.

This chain's CDR3 is CASSLPGTYGYTF. In DNA form, the CDR3 reads TGTGCCAGCAGCTTACCCGGAACTTATGGCTACACCTTC. The chain carries TRBV7-2 and TRBJ1-2, with D unresolved. The germline V and J ends were trimmed by 2 bases and 5 bases, with 9 bases remaining between them. The CDR3 totals 13 residues. Germline CDR1 reads SGHTA; CDR2 reads FQGNSA.

This chain links TRBV5-6 with TRBJ1-5; D might be TRBD1 (6 bases). CDR3 size: 17 residues. Trimming removed 3 bases from V and 2 bases from J, with 18 bases in between. Looked up from germline, CDR1 is SGHDT and CDR2 is YYEEEE. CDR3 nucleotides: TGTGCCAGCAGCTCCAGGGGAACAGGAATTGGCAATCAGCCCCAGCATTTT. Protein: CASSSRGTGIGNQPQHF.

This rearrangement joins TRBV5-5 to TRBJ1-1; maybe TRBD1 (6 bases). The ends were cut back, 5 bases at V and 1 base at J, with 9 bases in the middle. The CDR3 loop spans 13 amino acids. Germline-derived CDR1 and CDR2 are SGHKS and YYEKEE (reference sequence). CDR3 sequence: CASRKQGNTEAFF. The CDR3 DNA follows: TGTGCCAGCAGAAAACAGGGGAACACTGAAGCTTTCTTT.

This chain connects TRBV7-9 to TRBJ2-1; 10 bases line up with TRBD1. The CDR3 runs to 16 residues. The V and J ends lost 5 bases and 6 bases, in that order; junction bases with no gene match: 10. The germline CDR1 and CDR2 sequences are SEHNR and FQNEAQ (reference sequence). The chain's CDR3 is CASSALRTGGPNEQFF. The CDR3 DNA sequence: TGTGCCAGCAGCGCCCTCCGGACAGGGGGTCCCAATGAGCAGTTCTTC. The whole variable domain, filled in from reference TRBV7-9 and TRBJ2-1, reads DTGVSQNPRHKITKRGQNVTFRCDPISEHNRLYWYRQTLGQGPEFLTYFQNEAQLEKSRLLSDRFSAERPKGSFSTLEIQRTEQGDSAMYLCASSALRTGGPNEQFFGPGTRLTVL.